This TCR beta chain was sequenced in a study of blood T cell repertoires in COVID-19. About the study: Samples came from the United States, Italy and Spain, spanning acute and convalescent COVID-19. T cells, B-cell-depleted T cells, or PBMCs supplied cDNA or gDNA.

The CDR3 has 16 residues. Trimming took 0 bases from V and 4 from J; bases not matched to a gene: 0. CDR1 and CDR2 from the germline V gene are LGHNA and YNFKEQ. Per the authors' pipeline: Reference gene primer amplification gave estimated nucleated cell counts. TCRdb's copy holds only in-frame clones and misses some; the assay was immunoSEQ multiplex PCR. V and J calls and clone size follow that table, whereas D and trimming were derived from the DNA. This table has about 84,000 clones, approximately 82% appearing once. The chain is built from TRBV4-2 and TRBJ2-5, with 15 bases matching TRBD2. Sequenced sample: peripheral blood. This sequence originates from an elderly man with active or convalescent COVID-19. The CDR3 DNA reads TGTGCCAGCAGCCAAGAGGGACTAGCGGGGGGAGAGACCCAGTACTTC. Residues: CASSQEGLAGGETQYF.